This TCR beta chain was profiled in a study of blood T cell repertoires in COVID-19 (dated by TCRdb to 2020 to 2021). For context, the study as a whole: The collaborator samples originated in the United States, Italy and Spain and spanned the acute and convalescent phases of COVID-19. The material from the prospective study consisted of cDNA or gDNA derived from T cells, B-cell-depleted T cells, or PBMCs. Subjects who had been exposed to COVID-19, were actively infected with it, or had recovered from it provided the deeply sampled blood TCRbeta repertoires that made up the dataset. The repertoires were released in a freely available public database intended as a resource for research on the immune response to SARS-CoV-2. Samples came from the ongoing ImmuneRACE study (first 160 participants) plus 1,254 subjects from 6 global collaborators. Nearly every sample came with metadata listing a de-identified subject ID, COVID-19 status, age in years and sex. Where HLA class I and class II types were available, the types were taken from metadata supplied by the sample provider, not from assay-based typing. The full study reports these points: How much clinical and demographic metadata was included differed by source and by participant, and the metadata was provided uncurated.

There are 14 amino acids in the CDR3, from cysteine to phenylalanine inclusive. Only the CDR3 part of the read is kept: 42 bases, read in frame from the first base. Compared with germline, V lacks 7 bases and J lacks 8 bases; bases without a gene match: 11. CDR1 and CDR2, looked up from the germline V gene, are MDHEN and SYDVKM. Collaborating institutions collected whole blood in K2EDTA tubes following their own protocols. For TCRbeta analysis, collaborators shipped samples in one of three forms: frozen whole blood, isolated PBMCs, or DNA extracted from either of those sample types. TCRbeta CDR3 regions were amplified from genomic DNA using the immunoSEQ Assay, a bias-controlled multiplex PCR. Per the original workflow: Within the assay, amplification of reference gene primers was used to estimate how many nucleated cells each sample contained. To quantify the absolute abundance of each unique TCRbeta CDR3 rearrangement, sequence reads were collapsed and filtered. For each sample, productive Simpson clonality was calculated as the square root of Simpson's diversity index across productive rearrangements. The source is immuneACCESS, and TCRdb retained only in-frame sequences with V and J called. Part of the clones is not carried over; for the studies checked, unresolved V genes explain less than half of this, and the remainder is unexplained. That table is the source of V, J and clone size, and D and trimming were worked out from the DNA. The sample table contains 220,000 or so clones; only one count was recorded for around 81% of them. The ten largest clones add up to 2% to 2.5% of the sample.

On this clone: This clone's antigen is unknown. No much larger clone is present one base from it, and per-base qualities are unavailable.

The clonotype originates from a woman aged 60-75 years with acute or convalescent COVID-19. The chain couples TRBV28 to TRBJ1-2; TRBD1 agrees with 9 junctional bases. Sequencing input: peripheral blood. CDR3 protein: CASKPWGQGNGYTF. The DNA is as follows: TGTGCCAGCAAACCTTGGGGACAGGGTAACGGCTACACCTTC.